The present T cell receptor (beta chain) was sequenced within a study of T-cell memory formation after mild COVID-19. Germline V lookup: CDR1 LNHNV, CDR2 YYDKDF (reference sequence). This CDR3 comprises 13 residues. Trimming pared 1 base from V and 2 bases from J, leaving 5 bases between. A single record per CDR3 protein comes from TCRdb applying MiXCR to the 5' RACE reads. The data show about 360,000 distinct CDR3 sequences, 10% to 15% seen once. This sequence joins TRBV15 and TRBJ1-2; D gene uncertain. The sequencing sample was made of PBMCs or a T cell subset sorted from them (not recorded which). The sequence was obtained from a man aged 18 to 35 who had mild COVID-19 (a few samples of this study predate the infection). Cell type and time point are not known. The CDR3 protein is CATSRVGNYGYTF. The CDR3 coding sequence is TGTGCCACCAGCAGAGTAGGGAACTATGGCTACACCTTC.